These 5 T cell receptor beta chains originate from one sample sequenced in a study of blood T cell repertoires in COVID-19. The protocol was immunoSEQ multiplex PCR, while the TCRdb copy is restricted to in-frame clones and leaves out a portion. The sample comprises 20,000 to 25,000 clones, about 90% of which are singletons, and 6.3% rests with the top ten. Sequences were obtained from peripheral blood. The receptors originated from a woman aged 80 or over with active COVID-19.

The J gene is TRBJ1-6, the V gene TRBV6-5; 7 nucleotides match TRBD1. This CDR3 has 13 amino acids. Germline V CDR1 and CDR2: MNHEY, SVGAGI. V trimming: 5 bases; J trimming: 7 bases; junction bases outside the gene matches: 2. The CDR3 here is CASSPQGNSPLHF. DNA of the CDR3: TGTGCCAGCAGTCCACAGGGGAATTCACCCCTCCACTTT.

As regards this clone: Other DNA sequences in the sample encode the same CDR3. The chain recombines TRBV30 with TRBJ1-1; no reliable D call. Germline CDR1 and CDR2: GTSNPN and SVGIG (reference sequence). V was pared by 0 bases and J by 7 bases, with 6 bases between. The CDR3 contains 11 residues. The CDR3 DNA sequence: TGTGCCTGGAGTGTCCTCGGTGAAGCTTTCTTT. Amino acids: CAWSVLGEAFF.

The genes are TRBV3-1 (or the pseudogene TRBV3-2) and TRBJ1-3, with D possibly being TRBD1 (5 bases). Deletions cut 4 bases from V and 0 bases from J, with 10 bases between. The CDR3 loop spans 15 amino acids. CDR1 is LGHDT, CDR2 YNNKEL, per germline (reference sequence). The CDR3: CASSPGHSSGNTIYF. The CDR3 nucleotides read TGTGCCAGCAGCCCAGGACACTCCTCTGGAAACACCATATATTTT.

The chain employs TRBV6-2 or TRBV6-3 and TRBJ2-7; 7 positions agree with TRBD1. The junction had 11 bases not matched to a gene; V was cut back by 5 bases and J by 1 base. Germline V lookup: CDR1 MNHEY, CDR2 SVGEGT. There are 16 residues in the CDR3. For the CDR3, the DNA is TGTGCCAGCAGTCGACAGGGTTTCAGGGGATCCTACGAGCAGTACTTC. It translates to CASSRQGFRGSYEQYF.

V usage is TRBV2 and J usage is TRBJ1-2; no definite D call. The length of the CDR3 is 15 residues. V was shortened by 2 bases and J by 2 bases, with 12 bases between the two germline ends. Germline lookup yields CDR1 SNHLY and CDR2 FYNNEI. CDR3 in amino acids: CASSERTVTNYGYTF. In DNA form, the CDR3 reads TGTGCCAGCAGTGAACGCACGGTTACCAACTATGGCTACACCTTC. The whole variable domain, filled in from reference TRBV2 and TRBJ1-2, reads EPEVTQTPSHQVTQMGQEVILRCVPISNHLYFYWYRQILGQKVEFLVSFYNNEISEKSEIFDDQFSVERPDGSNFTLKIRSTKLEDSAMYFCASSERTVTNYGYTFGSGTRLTVV.